The rows below give T cell receptor beta chains drawn from one sample of a study of OX40 agonist ivuxolimab in advanced cancers. Method: immunoSEQ multiplex PCR; TCRdb's copy keeps in-frame clones and lacks some. In the table there are tens of thousands of clones, 80% to 95% of which are singletons. Sequencing used CD4+ or CD8+ T cells sorted from blood, obtained in a trial of the OX40 agonist ivuxolimab. The origin of the receptors is an adult with an advanced solid tumor such as melanoma, head and neck, liver or kidney cancer. Both conserved end residues are part of each CDR3. Each record gives: V gene, D gene, J gene, clone size, CDR3 protein, CDR3 DNA. A D gene is named only where the DNA matches it firmly. Not every row has a clone size; where given, it reads once, few, many or a size class.

>TRBV29-1|TRBD2|TRBJ2-1|.
CSVEGLAVNEQFF
TGCAGCGTTGAAGGACTAGCTGTTAATGAGCAGTTCTTC
>TRBV11-2|.|TRBJ2-3|.
CASSFPPRGTDTQYF
TGTGCCAGCAGCTTCCCCCCTAGGGGAACAGATACGCAGTATTTT
>TRBV4-2|.|TRBJ2-7|.
CASSHSLPPYEQYF
TGTGCCAGCAGCCATTCTTTGCCACCCTACGAGCAGTACTTC
>TRBV21-1|.|TRBJ1-2|.
CASSKARGQGFYGYTF
TGTGCCAGCAGCAAAGCGCGAGGACAGGGATTCTATGGCTACACCTTC
>TRBV6-5|.|TRBJ1-1|.
CASSSYGAGEAFF
TGTGCCAGCAGTTCGTACGGGGCGGGGGAAGCTTTCTTT
>TRBV4-1|.|TRBJ1-2|.
CASSQLDKAANHYGYTF
TGCGCCAGCAGCCAACTAGACAAGGCCGCAAACCACTATGGCTACACCTTC
>TRBV4-1|.|TRBJ1-1|.
CASSQVIGAGTEAFF
TGCGCCAGCAGCCAAGTCATCGGGGCGGGCACTGAAGCTTTCTTT
>TRBV10-1|TRBD1|TRBJ2-1|few
CASSESPGGPYNEQFF
TGCGCCAGCAGTGAGTCCCCAGGGGGACCCTACAATGAGCAGTTCTTC
>TRBV6-5|.|TRBJ2-1|.
CASSYNYEQFF
TGTGCCAGCAGTTACAACTATGAGCAGTTCTTC
>TRBV5-5|.|TRBJ1-2|.
CASSRRDGALNGYTF
TGTGCCAGCAGCCGGAGGGACGGGGCCCTAAATGGCTACACCTTC
>TRBV29-1|.|TRBJ2-3|.
CSVENLGRTITDTQYF
TGCAGCGTTGAAAACTTGGGACGCACCATTACAGATACGCAGTATTTT
>TRBV7-8|TRBD1|TRBJ1-2|.
CASSLGPGQGLDGYTF
TGTGCCAGCAGCTTAGGCCCCGGACAGGGTCTCGATGGCTACACCTTC
>TRBV18|.|TRBJ2-7|.
CASSPGAGYEQYF
TGTGCCAGCTCACCGGGGGCAGGCTACGAGCAGTACTTC
>TRBV28|.|TRBJ2-2|.
CASSLTPSTGELFF
TGTGCCAGCAGTTTAACCCCGAGCACCGGGGAGCTGTTTTTT
>TRBV7-2|.|TRBJ1-4|.
CASRLQGLDEKLFF
TGTGCCAGCAGATTGCAGGGGTTGGATGAAAAACTGTTTTTT
>TRBV7-2|TRBD1|TRBJ2-2|.
CASSQTGVWYTGELFF
TGTGCCAGCAGTCAAACAGGGGTATGGTACACCGGGGAGCTGTTTTTT
>TRBV28|.|TRBJ2-1|.
CASSWEADSYNEQFF
TGTGCCAGCAGTTGGGAGGCCGACTCTTACAATGAGCAGTTCTTC
>TRBV9|TRBD1|TRBJ2-1|.
CASSPPQGEIGNEQFF
TGTGCCAGCAGCCCCCCACAGGGGGAGATCGGGAATGAGCAGTTCTTC
>TRBV28|.|TRBJ2-7|.
CASSPYRGLNYEQYF
TGTGCCAGCAGTCCGTACAGGGGACTCAACTACGAGCAGTACTTC
>TRBV9|.|TRBJ2-1|.
CASSVSDSSYNEQFF
TGTGCCAGCAGCGTCTCGGACAGCTCCTACAATGAGCAGTTCTTC
>TRBV19|TRBD1|TRBJ1-1|.
CASSKPGTGGDTEAFF
TGTGCCAGTAGTAAGCCCGGGACAGGGGGGGACACTGAAGCTTTCTTT
>TRBV2|.|TRBJ2-7|.
CASTGQTYEQYF
TGTGCCAGCACAGGACAGACCTACGAGCAGTACTTC
>TRBV14|.|TRBJ2-2|.
CASSQDLRARDELFF
TGTGCCAGCAGCCAAGATCTTAGGGCGCGGGATGAGCTGTTTTTT
>TRBV7-9|.|TRBJ2-1|.
CASSFPRPYNEQFF
TGTGCCAGCAGCTTCCCGCGGCCCTACAATGAGCAGTTCTTC
>TRBV10-3|.|TRBJ2-6|.
CAISTANSGANVLTF
TGTGCCATCAGCACGGCCAACTCTGGGGCCAACGTCCTGACTTTC
>TRBV30|.|TRBJ2-7|.
CACLRDWTYEQYF
TGTGCCTGTCTCCGGGACTGGACCTACGAGCAGTACTTC
>TRBV4-1|.|TRBJ1-2|.
CASSRGTADHGYTF
TGCGCCAGCAGCCGTGGAACGGCAGATCATGGCTACACCTTC
>TRBV5-1|TRBD1|TRBJ1-1|.
CASSLDRGENTEAFF
TGCGCCAGCAGCTTGGACAGGGGAGAAAACACTGAAGCTTTCTTT
>TRBV9|.|TRBJ1-2|.
CASSVGDGGGYGYTF
TGTGCCAGCAGCGTAGGGGACGGGGGTGGCTATGGCTACACCTTC
>TRBV9|.|TRBJ1-1|.
CASSVGGPDTEAFF
TGTGCCAGCAGCGTCGGGGGTCCCGACACTGAAGCTTTCTTT
>TRBV13|.|TRBJ1-6|.
CASSLAGDYNSPLHF
TGTGCCAGCAGCTTAGCGGGAGACTATAATTCACCCCTCCACTTT
>TRBV27|.|TRBJ1-2|.
CASSLLSGGIEENGYTF
TGTGCCAGCAGTTTATTATCGGGGGGGATTGAAGAGAATGGCTACACCTTC
>TRBV19|TRBD2|TRBJ2-1|once
CASSIGAAGGNEQFF
TGTGCCAGTAGTATAGGGGCAGCGGGGGGAAATGAGCAGTTCTTC
>TRBV4-2|TRBD2|TRBJ2-3|.
CASSQHVAGGLADTQYF
TGTGCCAGCAGCCAACACGTAGCGGGGGGGCTGGCAGATACGCAGTATTTT
>TRBV4-2|.|TRBJ2-7|.
CASSQRAGFVYEQYF
TGTGCCAGCAGCCAAAGGGCGGGATTCGTCTACGAGCAGTACTTC
>TRBV7-2|.|TRBJ2-1|.
CASTRGGSSYNEQFF
TGTGCCAGCACCCGTGGGGGGAGCTCCTACAATGAGCAGTTCTTC
>TRBV6-6|.|TRBJ2-1|.
CASSADSTTYNEQFF
TGTGCCAGCAGTGCGGACAGCACCACCTACAATGAGCAGTTCTTC
>TRBV19|.|TRBJ1-1|.
CASSPGGTEAFF
TGTGCCAGTAGTCCGGGGGGGACTGAAGCTTTCTTT
>TRBV4-3|.|TRBJ2-1|once
CASSHKSGVEQFF
TGCGCCAGCAGCCACAAATCGGGGGTAGAGCAGTTCTTC
>TRBV6-5|TRBD1|TRBJ1-5|medium-sized
CASRTGTVSNQPQHF
TGTGCCAGCAGAACCGGGACAGTTAGCAATCAGCCCCAGCATTTT
>TRBV7-9|.|TRBJ2-1|.
CASSGPSYNEQFF
TGTGCCAGCTCGGGCCCCTCCTACAATGAGCAGTTCTTC
>TRBV19|.|TRBJ1-1|.
CASSSLPGWTEAFF
TGTGCCAGTAGTAGCCTGCCGGGGTGGACTGAAGCTTTCTTT
>TRBV9|TRBD1|TRBJ1-3|.
CASSVGRGLLGNTIYF
TGTGCCAGCAGCGTAGGTAGGGGGCTTCTCGGAAACACCATATATTTT
>TRBV29-1|TRBD1|TRBJ2-7|.
CSVRTGGGYEQYF
TGCAGCGTTCGGACAGGGGGAGGCTACGAGCAGTACTTC
>TRBV11-2|.|TRBJ2-1|.
CASSPFRGLSYNEQFF
TGTGCCAGCAGCCCGTTCCGGGGTTTGTCCTACAATGAGCAGTTCTTC
>TRBV7-6|.|TRBJ1-1|.
CASSRVGNTEAFF
TGTGCCAGCAGCCGGGTCGGGAACACTGAAGCTTTCTTT
>TRBV6-5|.|TRBJ1-3|.
CASSYLGGSGNTIYF
TGTGCCAGCAGTTACCTTGGAGGTTCTGGAAACACCATATATTTT
>TRBV15|.|TRBJ1-1|.
CATSRRSRGWTEAFF
TGTGCCACCAGCCGACGATCAAGGGGTTGGACTGAAGCTTTCTTT
>TRBV13|TRBD1|TRBJ1-4|.
CASSLGQGARIEKLFF
TGTGCCAGCAGCTTAGGCCAGGGGGCAAGGATTGAAAAACTGTTTTTT
>TRBV6-6|.|TRBJ2-1|.
CASSYGYNEQFF
TGTGCCAGCAGTTATGGATACAATGAGCAGTTCTTC